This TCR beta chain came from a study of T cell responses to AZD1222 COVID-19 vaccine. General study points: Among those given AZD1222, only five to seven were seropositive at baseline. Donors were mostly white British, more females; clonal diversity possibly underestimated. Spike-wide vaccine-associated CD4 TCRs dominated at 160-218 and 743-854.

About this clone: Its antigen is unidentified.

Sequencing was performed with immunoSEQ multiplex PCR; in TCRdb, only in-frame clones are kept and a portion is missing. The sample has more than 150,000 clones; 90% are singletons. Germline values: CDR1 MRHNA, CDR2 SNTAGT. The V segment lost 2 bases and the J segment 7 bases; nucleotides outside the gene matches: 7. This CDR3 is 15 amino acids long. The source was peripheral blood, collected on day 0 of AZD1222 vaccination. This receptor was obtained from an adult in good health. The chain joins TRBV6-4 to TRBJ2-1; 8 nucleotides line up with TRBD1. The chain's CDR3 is CASSDGQGAGNEQFF. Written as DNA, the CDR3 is TGTGCCAGCAGTGACGGGCAGGGGGCGGGTAATGAGCAGTTCTTC.